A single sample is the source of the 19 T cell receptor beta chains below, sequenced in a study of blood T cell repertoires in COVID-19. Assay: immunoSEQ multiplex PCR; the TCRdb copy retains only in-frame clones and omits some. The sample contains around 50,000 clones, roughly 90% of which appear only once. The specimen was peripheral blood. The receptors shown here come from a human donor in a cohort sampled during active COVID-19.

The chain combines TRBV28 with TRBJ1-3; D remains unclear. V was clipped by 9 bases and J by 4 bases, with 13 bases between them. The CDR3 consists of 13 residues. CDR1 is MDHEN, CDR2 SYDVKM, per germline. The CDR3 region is CASKTPGGNTIYF. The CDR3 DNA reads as TGTGCCAGTAAGACCCCGGGAGGAAACACCATATATTTT.

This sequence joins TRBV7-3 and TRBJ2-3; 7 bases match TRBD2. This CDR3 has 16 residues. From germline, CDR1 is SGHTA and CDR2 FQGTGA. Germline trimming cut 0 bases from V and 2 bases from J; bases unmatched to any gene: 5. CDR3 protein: CASSLTQRGDTDTQYF. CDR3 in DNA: TGTGCCAGCAGCTTAACACAGCGGGGAGACACAGATACGCAGTATTTT.

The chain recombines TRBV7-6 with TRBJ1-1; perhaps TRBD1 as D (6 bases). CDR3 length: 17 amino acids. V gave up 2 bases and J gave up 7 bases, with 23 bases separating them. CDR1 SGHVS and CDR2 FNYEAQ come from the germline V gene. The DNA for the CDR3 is TGTGCCAGCAGCTTATCAGAAACCGGGACACCCCAAGGTGAAGCTTTCTTT. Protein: CASSLSETGTPQGEAFF.

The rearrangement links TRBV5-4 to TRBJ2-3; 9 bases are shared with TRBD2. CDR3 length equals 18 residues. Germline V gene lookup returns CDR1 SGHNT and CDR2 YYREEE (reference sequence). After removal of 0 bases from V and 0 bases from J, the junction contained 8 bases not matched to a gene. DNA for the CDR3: TGTGCCAGCAGCTTGGCAGTACTAGCGGGTGGAAGCACAGATACGCAGTATTTT. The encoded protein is CASSLAVLAGGSTDTQYF.

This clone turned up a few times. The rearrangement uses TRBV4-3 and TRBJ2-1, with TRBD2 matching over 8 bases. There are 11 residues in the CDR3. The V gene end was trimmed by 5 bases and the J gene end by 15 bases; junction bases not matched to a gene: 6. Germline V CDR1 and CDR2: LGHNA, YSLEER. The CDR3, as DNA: TGCGCCAGCAGCACGGGACTAGTTAGGTTCTTC. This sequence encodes CASSTGLVRFF.

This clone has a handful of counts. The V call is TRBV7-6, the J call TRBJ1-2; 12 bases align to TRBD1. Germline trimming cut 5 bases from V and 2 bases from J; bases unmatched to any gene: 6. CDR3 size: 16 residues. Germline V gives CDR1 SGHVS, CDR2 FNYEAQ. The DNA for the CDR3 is TGTGCCAGCAGCGGGGGGACAGGGGGCGAAAACTATGGCTACACCTTC. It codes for CASSGGTGGENYGYTF.

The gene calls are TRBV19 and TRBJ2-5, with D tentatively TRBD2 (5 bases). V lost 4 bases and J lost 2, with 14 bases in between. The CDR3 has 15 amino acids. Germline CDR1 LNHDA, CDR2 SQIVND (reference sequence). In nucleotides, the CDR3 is TGTGCCAGTAGTAAACCTTCAGAGGGTCAAGAGACCCAGTACTTC. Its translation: CASSKPSEGQETQYF.

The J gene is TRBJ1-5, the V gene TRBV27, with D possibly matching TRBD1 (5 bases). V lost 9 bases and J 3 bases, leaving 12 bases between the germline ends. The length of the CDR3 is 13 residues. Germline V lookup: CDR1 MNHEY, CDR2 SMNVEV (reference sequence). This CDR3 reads CASSLQVNQPQHF. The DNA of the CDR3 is TGTGCCAGTTCCTTACAGGTCAATCAGCCCCAGCATTTT.

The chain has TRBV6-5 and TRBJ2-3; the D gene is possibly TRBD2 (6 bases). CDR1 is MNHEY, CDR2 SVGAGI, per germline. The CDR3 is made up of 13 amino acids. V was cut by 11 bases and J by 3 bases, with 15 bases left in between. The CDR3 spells CAGGRSPTDTQYF. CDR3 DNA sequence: TGTGCCGGAGGGCGAAGCCCGACAGATACGCAGTATTTT.

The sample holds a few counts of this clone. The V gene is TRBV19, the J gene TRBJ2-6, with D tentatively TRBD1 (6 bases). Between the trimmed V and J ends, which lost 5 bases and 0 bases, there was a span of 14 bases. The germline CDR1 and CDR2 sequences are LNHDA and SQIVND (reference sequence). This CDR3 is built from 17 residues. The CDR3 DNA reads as TGTGCCAGTAGTTACGGACAGTACCTCTCTGGGGCCAACGTCCTGACTTTC. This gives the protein CASSYGQYLSGANVLTF.

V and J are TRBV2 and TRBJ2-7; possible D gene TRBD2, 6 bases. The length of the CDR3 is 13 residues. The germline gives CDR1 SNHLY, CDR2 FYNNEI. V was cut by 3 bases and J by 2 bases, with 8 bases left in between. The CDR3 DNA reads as TGTGCCAGCAGTGAGACGGGAGCCTACGAGCAGTACTTC. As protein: CASSETGAYEQYF.

The CDR3 sequence is CASSQPGQGVYNEQFF. DNA for the CDR3: TGTGCCAGCAGCCAACCGGGACAGGGGGTCTACAATGAGCAGTTCTTC. The chain joins TRBV28 to TRBJ2-1, with 11 bases that match TRBD1. With V trimmed by 6 bases and J by 3 bases, 7 bases remained unmatched. Per the germline V gene, CDR1 is MDHEN and CDR2 is SYDVKM. This CDR3 is 16 amino acids long.

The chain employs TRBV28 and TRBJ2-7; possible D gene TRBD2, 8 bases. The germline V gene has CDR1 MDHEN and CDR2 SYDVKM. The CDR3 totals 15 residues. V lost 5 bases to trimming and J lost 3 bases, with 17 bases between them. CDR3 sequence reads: CASSTGGTVSYEQYF. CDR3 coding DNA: TGTGCCAGCAGTACGGGGGGGACAGTTAGCTACGAGCAGTACTTC.

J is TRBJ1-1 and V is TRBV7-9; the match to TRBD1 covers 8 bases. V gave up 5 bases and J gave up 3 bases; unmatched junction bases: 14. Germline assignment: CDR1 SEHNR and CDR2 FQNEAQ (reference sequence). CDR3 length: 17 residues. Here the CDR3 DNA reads TGTGCCAGCAGCCCCTACAGGGGGGCTGTTGGAGACACTGAAGCTTTCTTT. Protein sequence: CASSPYRGAVGDTEAFF.

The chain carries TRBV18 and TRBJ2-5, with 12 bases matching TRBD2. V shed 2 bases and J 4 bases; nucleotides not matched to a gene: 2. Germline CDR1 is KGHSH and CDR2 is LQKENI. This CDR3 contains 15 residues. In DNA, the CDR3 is TGTGCCAGCTCACCAAGGACTAGCGGGGCAGAGACCCAGTACTTC. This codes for CASSPRTSGAETQYF.

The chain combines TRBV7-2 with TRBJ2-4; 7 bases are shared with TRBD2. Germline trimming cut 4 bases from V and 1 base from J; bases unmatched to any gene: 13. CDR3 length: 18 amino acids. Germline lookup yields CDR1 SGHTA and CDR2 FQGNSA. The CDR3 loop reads CASSSSGTSRPAKNIQYF. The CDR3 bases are TGTGCCAGCAGCTCGAGCGGGACCTCGAGGCCTGCCAAAAACATTCAGTACTTC.

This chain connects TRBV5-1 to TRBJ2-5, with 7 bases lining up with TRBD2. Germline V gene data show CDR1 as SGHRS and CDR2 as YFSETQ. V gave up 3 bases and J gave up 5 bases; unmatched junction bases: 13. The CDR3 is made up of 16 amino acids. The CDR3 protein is CASSWEGTLETETQYF. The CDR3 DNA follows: TGCGCCAGCAGCTGGGAGGGAACACTAGAGACGGAGACCCAGTACTTC.

The DNA of the CDR3 is TGTGCCAGTAGAATCCAAGCGGGAGACACCGGGGAGCTGTTTTTT. It translates to CASRIQAGDTGELFF. This chain links TRBV19 with TRBJ2-2; 8 bases fit TRBD2. The CDR3 runs to 15 residues. The J segment lost 3 bases and the V segment lost 6 bases, leaving 6 bases of the junction unmatched. Germline V CDR1 and CDR2: LNHDA, SQIVND (reference sequence). Full variable domain (outside the CDR3, taken from reference TRBV19 and TRBJ2-2): DGGITQSPKYLFRKEGQNVTLSCEQNLNHDAMYWYRQDPGQGLRLIYYSQIVNDFQKGDIAEGYSVSREKKESFPLTVTSAQKNPTAFYLCASRIQAGDTGELFFGEGSRLTVL.

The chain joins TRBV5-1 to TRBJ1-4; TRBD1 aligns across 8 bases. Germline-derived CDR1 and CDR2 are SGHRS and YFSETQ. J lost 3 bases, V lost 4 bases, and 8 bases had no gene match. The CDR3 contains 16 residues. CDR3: CASSPGGGGANEKLFF. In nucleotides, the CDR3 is TGCGCCAGCAGCCCAGGGGGCGGAGGTGCTAATGAAAAACTGTTTTTT.